The present T cell receptor (beta chain) was sequenced within a study of human T cells and chemical hapten exposure. V was pared by 8 bases and J by 4 bases, with 8 bases of the junction left unmatched. This CDR3 has 13 residues. Germline V CDR1 and CDR2: SQVTM, ANQGSEA. TCRdb used MiXCR to reprocess the RACE reads, holding one entry per CDR3 protein. The sample includes around 340,000 distinct CDR3 sequences, under 9% of them seen just once. Noted time point: patch test 1, 2 weeks after DPC sensitization. The treatment here: therapeutic diphenylcyclopropenone sensitization with weekly scalp DPC. Blood draws came before every patch-test application.

The TCR comes from a woman between 18 and 30 years old with alopecia areata. Some clones in this sample may be carry-over from other donors' samples. Sequencing was performed on whole blood, taken in connection with sensitization to the hapten diphenylcyclopropenone (DPC). V gene TRBV29-1 combines with J gene TRBJ1-1, with 9 positions matching TRBD1. The CDR3 nucleotides read TGCAGCATGACAGGGGGAGGCTCCACTGAAGCTTTCTTT. This gives the protein CSMTGGGSTEAFF.